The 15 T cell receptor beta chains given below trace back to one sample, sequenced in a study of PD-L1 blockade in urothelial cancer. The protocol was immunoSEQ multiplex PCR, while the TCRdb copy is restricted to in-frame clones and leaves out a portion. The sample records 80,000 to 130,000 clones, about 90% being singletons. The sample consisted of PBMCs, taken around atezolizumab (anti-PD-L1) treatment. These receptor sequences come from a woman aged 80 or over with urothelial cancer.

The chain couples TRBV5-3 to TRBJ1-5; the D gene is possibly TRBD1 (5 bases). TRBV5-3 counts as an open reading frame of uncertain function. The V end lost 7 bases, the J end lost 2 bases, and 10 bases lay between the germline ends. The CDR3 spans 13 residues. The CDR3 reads CARHRGGNQPQHF. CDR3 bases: TGTGCCAGACATAGGGGCGGCAATCAGCCCCAGCATTTT.

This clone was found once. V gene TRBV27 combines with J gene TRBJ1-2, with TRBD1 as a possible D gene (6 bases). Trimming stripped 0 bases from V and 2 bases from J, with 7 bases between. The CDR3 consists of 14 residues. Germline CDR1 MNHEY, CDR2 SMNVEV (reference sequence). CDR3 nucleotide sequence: TGTGCCAGCAGTTTATCGGACAGAAACTATGGCTACACCTTC. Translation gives CASSLSDRNYGYTF.

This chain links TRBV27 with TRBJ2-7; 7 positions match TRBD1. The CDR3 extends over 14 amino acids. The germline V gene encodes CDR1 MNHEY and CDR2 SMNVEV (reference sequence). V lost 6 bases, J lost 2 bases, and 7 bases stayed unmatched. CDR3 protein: CASRRQGTAYEQYF. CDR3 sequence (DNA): TGTGCCAGCAGGCGACAGGGTACTGCCTACGAGCAGTACTTC.

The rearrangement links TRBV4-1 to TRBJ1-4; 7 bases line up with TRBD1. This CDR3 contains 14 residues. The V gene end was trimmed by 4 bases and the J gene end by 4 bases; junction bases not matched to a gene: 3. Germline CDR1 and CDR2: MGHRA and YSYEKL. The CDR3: CASSLRDSNEKLFF. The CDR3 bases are TGCGCCAGCAGCCTCCGGGACAGTAATGAAAAACTGTTTTTT.

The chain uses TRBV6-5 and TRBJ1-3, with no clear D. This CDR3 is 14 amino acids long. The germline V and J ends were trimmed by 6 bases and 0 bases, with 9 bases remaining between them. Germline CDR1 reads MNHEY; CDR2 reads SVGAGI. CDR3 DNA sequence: TGTGCCAGCAGGCAAAGCCTCTCTGGAAACACCATATATTTT. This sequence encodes CASRQSLSGNTIYF.

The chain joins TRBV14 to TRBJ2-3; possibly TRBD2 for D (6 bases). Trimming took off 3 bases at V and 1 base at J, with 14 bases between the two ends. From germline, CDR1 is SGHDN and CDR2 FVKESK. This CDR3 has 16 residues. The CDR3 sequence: CASSHRGGTGTDTQYF. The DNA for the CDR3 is TGTGCCAGCAGCCACAGAGGCGGGACTGGCACAGATACGCAGTATTTT.

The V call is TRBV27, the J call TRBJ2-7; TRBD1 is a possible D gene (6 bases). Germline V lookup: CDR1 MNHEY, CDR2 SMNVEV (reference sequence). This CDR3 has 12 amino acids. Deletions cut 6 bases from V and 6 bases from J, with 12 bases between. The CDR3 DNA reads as TGTGCCAGCAGGTCAACAGGGACCGAGCAGTACTTC. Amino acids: CASRSTGTEQYF.

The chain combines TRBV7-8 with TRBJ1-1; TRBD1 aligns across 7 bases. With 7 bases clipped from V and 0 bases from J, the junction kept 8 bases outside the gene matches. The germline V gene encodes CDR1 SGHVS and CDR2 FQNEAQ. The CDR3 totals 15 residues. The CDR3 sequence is CASIPAGTVNTEAFF. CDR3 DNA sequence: TGTGCCAGCATCCCCGCCGGGACAGTGAACACTGAAGCTTTCTTT.

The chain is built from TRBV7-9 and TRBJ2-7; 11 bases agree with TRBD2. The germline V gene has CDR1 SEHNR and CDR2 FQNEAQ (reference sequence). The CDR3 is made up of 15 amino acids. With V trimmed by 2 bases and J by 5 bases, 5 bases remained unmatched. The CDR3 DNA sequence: TGTGCCAGCAGCTTATTCACTAGCGGGAGTCACGAGCAGTACTTC. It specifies CASSLFTSGSHEQYF.

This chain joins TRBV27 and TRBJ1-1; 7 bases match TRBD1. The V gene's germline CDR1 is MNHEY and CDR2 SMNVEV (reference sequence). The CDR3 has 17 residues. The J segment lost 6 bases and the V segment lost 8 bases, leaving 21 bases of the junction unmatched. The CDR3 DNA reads TGTGCCAGCGGACGAGAGACAGGGCGCGGGATGAGGGCTGAAGCTTTCTTT. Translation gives CASGRETGRGMRAEAFF.

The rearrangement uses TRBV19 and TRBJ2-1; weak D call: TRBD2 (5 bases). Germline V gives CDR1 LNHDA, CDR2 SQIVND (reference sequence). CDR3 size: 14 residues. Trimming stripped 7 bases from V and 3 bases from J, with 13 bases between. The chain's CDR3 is CASNQAANYNEQFF. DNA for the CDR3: TGTGCCAGTAATCAAGCGGCCAACTACAATGAGCAGTTCTTC.

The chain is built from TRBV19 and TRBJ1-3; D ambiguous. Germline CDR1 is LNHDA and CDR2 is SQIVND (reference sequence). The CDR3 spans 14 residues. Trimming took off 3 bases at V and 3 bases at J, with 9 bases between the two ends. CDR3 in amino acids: CASSIQAGGNTIYF. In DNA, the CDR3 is TGTGCCAGTAGTATTCAGGCCGGTGGAAACACCATATATTTT.

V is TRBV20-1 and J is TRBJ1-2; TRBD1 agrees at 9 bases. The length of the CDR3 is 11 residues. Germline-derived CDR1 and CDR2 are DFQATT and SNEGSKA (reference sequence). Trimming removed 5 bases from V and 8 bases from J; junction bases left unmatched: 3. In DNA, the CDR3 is TGCAGTGCTTGGGACAGGGTCGGCTACACCTTC. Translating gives CSAWDRVGYTF.

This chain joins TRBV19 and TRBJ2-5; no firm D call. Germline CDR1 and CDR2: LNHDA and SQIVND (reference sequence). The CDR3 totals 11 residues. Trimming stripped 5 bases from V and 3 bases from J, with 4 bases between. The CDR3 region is CASSEKETQYF. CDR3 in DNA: TGTGCCAGTAGTGAGAAAGAGACCCAGTACTTC.

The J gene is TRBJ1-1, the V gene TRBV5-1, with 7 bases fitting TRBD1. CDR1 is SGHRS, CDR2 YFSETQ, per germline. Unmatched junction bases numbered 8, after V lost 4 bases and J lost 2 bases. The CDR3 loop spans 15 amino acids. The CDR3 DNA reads TGCGCCAGCAGCCCTATGGGACAGATTAACACTGAAGCTTTCTTT. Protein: CASSPMGQINTEAFF.